These T cell receptor beta chains were read from a single sample in a study of T cells in Graves' hyperthyroidism and ophthalmopathy. TCRdb re-called the multiplex PCR reads through MiXCR, storing one row per CDR3 protein. The data contain approximately 530,000 distinct CDR3 sequences, approximately 16% of them seen just once; the ten biggest clones take up about 20%. Sequences were obtained from blood. These receptors were obtained from a woman aged 18-29 years with Graves' hyperthyroidism. Both conserved end residues are part of each CDR3. The D gene is left open where the match is weak. Some rows have no size entry. The others give once, few or many, or a class for an expanded clone.

cdr3_aa: CASSLRTGPAGELFF
cdr3_nt: TGTGCCAGCAGCTTAAGGACAGGGCCAGCCGGGGAGCTGTTTTTT
clone_size: few
d_call: TRBD1
v_call: TRBV7-6
j_call: TRBJ2-2

cdr3_aa: CAWSPRDRETGELFF
cdr3_nt: TGTGCCTGGAGTCCCCGGGACAGGGAGACCGGGGAGCTGTTTTTT
clone_size: NA
d_call: TRBD1
v_call: TRBV30
j_call: TRBJ2-2

cdr3_aa: CASSLRDREKLFF
cdr3_nt: TGTGCCAGCAGTTTGAGGGATAGGGAAAAACTGTTTTTT
clone_size: NA
d_call: NA
v_call: TRBV12-3/TRBV12-4
j_call: TRBJ1-4

cdr3_aa: CASRRTDFLSYEQYF
cdr3_nt: TGTGCCAGCAGGCGGACGGATTTTTTATCCTACGAGCAGTACTTC
clone_size: few
d_call: NA
v_call: TRBV27
j_call: TRBJ2-7

cdr3_aa: CASSLALQGETQYF
cdr3_nt: TGTGCCAGCAGCTTGGCCCTCCAGGGGGAGACCCAGTACTTC
clone_size: many
d_call: NA
v_call: TRBV5-5
j_call: TRBJ2-5

cdr3_aa: CSAPPRRTKSQETQYF
cdr3_nt: TGCAGTGCTCCCCCGAGGCGTACGAAGTCCCAAGAGACCCAGTACTTC
clone_size: many
d_call: NA
v_call: TRBV20-1
j_call: TRBJ2-5

cdr3_aa: CASSKWAKGLAANEQFF
cdr3_nt: TGTGCCAGCAGTAAATGGGCCAAGGGACTAGCGGCTAATGAGCAGTTCTTC
clone_size: few
d_call: TRBD2
v_call: TRBV6-2/TRBV6-3
j_call: TRBJ2-1

cdr3_aa: CASRSRSGGADEQFF
cdr3_nt: TGTGCCAGCAGGTCCCGAAGCGGGGGGGCCGATGAGCAGTTCTTC
clone_size: few
d_call: TRBD2
v_call: TRBV6-1
j_call: TRBJ2-1

cdr3_aa: CASRQGGGRNQPQHF
cdr3_nt: TGTGCCAGCAGACAGGGTGGCGGCCGAAATCAGCCCCAGCATTTT
clone_size: NA
d_call: TRBD1
v_call: TRBV19
j_call: TRBJ1-5

cdr3_aa: CASSQALGQTYEQYF
cdr3_nt: TGTGCCAGCAGCCAAGCTTTGGGACAGACCTACGAGCAGTACTTC
clone_size: many
d_call: TRBD1
v_call: TRBV14
j_call: TRBJ2-7

cdr3_aa: CADSQNYNEQFF
cdr3_nt: TGTGCCGATTCTCAGAACTACAATGAGCAGTTCTTC
clone_size: many
d_call: NA
v_call: TRBV7-2
j_call: TRBJ2-1

cdr3_aa: CASSEEGTGRGGGMDEQYF
cdr3_nt: TGTGCCAGCAGTGAAGAGGGGACAGGGAGAGGGGGTGGTATGGACGAGCAGTACTTC
clone_size: NA
d_call: TRBD1
v_call: TRBV25-1
j_call: TRBJ2-7

cdr3_aa: CSATGQGPGNTICF
cdr3_nt: TGCAGCGCTACGGGACAGGGGCCTGGAAACACCATATGTTTT
clone_size: NA
d_call: TRBD1
v_call: TRBV29-1
j_call: TRBJ1-3

cdr3_aa: CASSAEVRGAEAFF
cdr3_nt: TGTGCCAGCAGCGCCGAGGTTAGAGGAGCTGAAGCTTTCTTT
clone_size: few
d_call: NA
v_call: TRBV7-3
j_call: TRBJ1-1

cdr3_aa: CASSPLPQNLAGVPSSYNEQFF
cdr3_nt: TGTGCCAGCTCACCGCTACCCCAAAATCTAGCGGGAGTCCCTAGCTCCTACAATGAGCAGTTCTTC
clone_size: NA
d_call: TRBD2
v_call: TRBV6-1
j_call: TRBJ2-1

cdr3_aa: CASSLDWGRGAPPNTGELFF
cdr3_nt: TGTGCCAGCAGCTTAGATTGGGGCCGGGGAGCCCCCCCGAACACCGGGGAGCTGTTTTTT
clone_size: few
d_call: NA
v_call: TRBV11-3
j_call: TRBJ2-2

cdr3_aa: CASSSPSWGGANVASYNEQFF
cdr3_nt: TGTGCCAGCAGTTCCCCCTCGTGGGGGGGGGCTAATGTCGCATCCTACAATGAGCAGTTCTTC
clone_size: many
d_call: NA
v_call: TRBV6-2/TRBV6-3
j_call: TRBJ2-1

cdr3_aa: CASSLDGAVVQAIYNEQFF
cdr3_nt: TGTGCCAGCAGCTTAGACGGGGCCGTAGTGCAGGCAATTTACAATGAGCAGTTCTTC
clone_size: many
d_call: NA
v_call: TRBV7-2
j_call: TRBJ2-1

cdr3_aa: CASGPLISGGTDTQYF
cdr3_nt: TGTGCCAGCGGTCCCCTGATTAGCGGGGGCACAGATACGCAGTATTTT
clone_size: NA
d_call: TRBD2
v_call: TRBV5-5
j_call: TRBJ2-3

cdr3_aa: CASFQGEQYF
cdr3_nt: TGCGCCAGCTTCCAGGGAGAGCAGTACTTC
clone_size: few
d_call: NA
v_call: TRBV10-2
j_call: TRBJ2-7

cdr3_aa: CSARGASGGYNEQFF
cdr3_nt: TGCAGTGCTAGAGGGGCTAGCGGGGGCTACAATGAGCAGTTCTTC
clone_size: many
d_call: TRBD2
v_call: TRBV20-1
j_call: TRBJ2-1

cdr3_aa: CASSQVKGNEQFF
cdr3_nt: TGTGCCAGCAGCCAAGTAAAGGGTAATGAGCAGTTCTTC
clone_size: many
d_call: NA
v_call: TRBV3-1
j_call: TRBJ2-1

cdr3_aa: CASSQPDRGPGAFF
cdr3_nt: TGTGCCAGCAGCCAACCCGACAGGGGCCCTGGGGCTTTCTTT
clone_size: NA
d_call: TRBD1
v_call: TRBV14
j_call: TRBJ1-1

cdr3_aa: CASKRKWDQDYEQYF
cdr3_nt: TGTGCCAGCAAGAGAAAGTGGGACCAAGACTACGAGCAGTACTTC
clone_size: many
d_call: NA
v_call: TRBV2
j_call: TRBJ2-7

cdr3_aa: CSARAVGAYEQYF
cdr3_nt: TGCAGTGCTAGGGCCGTGGGAGCCTACGAGCAGTACTTC
clone_size: NA
d_call: NA
v_call: TRBV20-1
j_call: TRBJ2-7

cdr3_aa: CASSPQGRRYEQYF
cdr3_nt: TGTGCCAGCAGCCCCCAAGGCAGGCGCTACGAGCAGTACTTC
clone_size: many
d_call: NA
v_call: TRBV7-2
j_call: TRBJ2-7

cdr3_aa: CASSNGGSYNEQFF
cdr3_nt: TGTGCCAGTAGTAACGGGGGCTCCTACAATGAGCAGTTCTTC
clone_size: NA
d_call: NA
v_call: TRBV19
j_call: TRBJ2-1

cdr3_aa: CASSSKSSGTSYEQYF
cdr3_nt: TGTGCCAGCAGTTCTAAATCTAGCGGGACCTCCTACGAGCAGTACTTC
clone_size: many
d_call: TRBD2
v_call: TRBV13
j_call: TRBJ2-7